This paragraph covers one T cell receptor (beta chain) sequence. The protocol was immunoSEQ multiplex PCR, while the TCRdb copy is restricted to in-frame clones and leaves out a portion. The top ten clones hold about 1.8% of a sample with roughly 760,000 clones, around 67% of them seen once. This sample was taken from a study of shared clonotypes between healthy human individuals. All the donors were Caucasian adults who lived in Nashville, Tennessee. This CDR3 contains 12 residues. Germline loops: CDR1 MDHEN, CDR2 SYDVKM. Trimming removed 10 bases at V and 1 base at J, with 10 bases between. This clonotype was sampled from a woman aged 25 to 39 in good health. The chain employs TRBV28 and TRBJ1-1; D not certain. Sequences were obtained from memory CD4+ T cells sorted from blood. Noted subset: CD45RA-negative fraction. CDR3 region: CATGRANTEAFF. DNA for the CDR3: TGTGCCACCGGTAGGGCGAACACTGAAGCTTTCTTT.